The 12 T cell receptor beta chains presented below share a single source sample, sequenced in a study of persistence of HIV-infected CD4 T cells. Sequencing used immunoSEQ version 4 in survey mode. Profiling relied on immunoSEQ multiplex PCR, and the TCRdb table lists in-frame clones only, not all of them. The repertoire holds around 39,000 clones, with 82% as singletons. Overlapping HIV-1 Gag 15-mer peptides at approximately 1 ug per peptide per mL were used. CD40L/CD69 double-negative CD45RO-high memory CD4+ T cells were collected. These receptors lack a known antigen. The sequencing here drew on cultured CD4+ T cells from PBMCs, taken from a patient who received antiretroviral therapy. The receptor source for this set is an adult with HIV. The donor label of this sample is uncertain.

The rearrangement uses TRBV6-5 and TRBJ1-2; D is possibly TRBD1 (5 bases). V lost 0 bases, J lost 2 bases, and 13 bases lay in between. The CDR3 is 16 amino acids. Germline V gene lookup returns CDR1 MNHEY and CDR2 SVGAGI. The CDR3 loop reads CASSYSSADRNYGYTF. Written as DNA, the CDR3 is TGTGCCAGCAGTTACTCATCAGCCGACAGAAACTATGGCTACACCTTC.

As DNA, the CDR3 is TGCGCCAGCAGTGTTGGGAATTCACCCCTCCACTTT. Its protein product is CASSVGNSPLHF. The genes are TRBV10-2 and TRBJ1-6; D is uncertain. Germline V lookup: CDR1 WSHSY, CDR2 SAAADI. CDR3 length equals 12 residues. The germline V and J ends were trimmed by 4 bases and 7 bases, with 5 bases remaining between them.

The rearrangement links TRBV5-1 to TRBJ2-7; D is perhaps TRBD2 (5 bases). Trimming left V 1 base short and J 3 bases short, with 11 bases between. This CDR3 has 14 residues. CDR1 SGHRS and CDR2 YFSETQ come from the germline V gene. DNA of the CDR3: TGCGCCAGCAGCTTGTACCGGGGAATCTACGAGCAGTACGTC. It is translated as CASSLYRGIYEQYV.

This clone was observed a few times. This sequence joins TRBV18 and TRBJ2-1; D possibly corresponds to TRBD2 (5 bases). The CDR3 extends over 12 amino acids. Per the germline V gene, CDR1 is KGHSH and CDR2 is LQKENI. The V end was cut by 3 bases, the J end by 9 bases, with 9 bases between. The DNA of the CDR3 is TGTGCCAGCTCACCCAACGAGGGTGAGCAGTTCTTC. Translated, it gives CASSPNEGEQFF.

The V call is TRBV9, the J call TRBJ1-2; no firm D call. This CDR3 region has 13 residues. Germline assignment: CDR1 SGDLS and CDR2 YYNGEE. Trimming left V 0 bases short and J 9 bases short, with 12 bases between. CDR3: CASSVGADTSYTF. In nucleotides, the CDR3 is TGTGCCAGCAGCGTAGGGGCAGATACTAGCTACACCTTC.

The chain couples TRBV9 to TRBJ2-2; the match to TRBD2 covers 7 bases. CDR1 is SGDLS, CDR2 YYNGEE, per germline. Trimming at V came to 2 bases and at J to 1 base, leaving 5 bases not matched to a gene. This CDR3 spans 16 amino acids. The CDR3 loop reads CASSVRAGVNTGELFF. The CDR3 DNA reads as TGTGCCAGCAGCGTTAGGGCGGGGGTGAACACCGGGGAGCTGTTTTTT.

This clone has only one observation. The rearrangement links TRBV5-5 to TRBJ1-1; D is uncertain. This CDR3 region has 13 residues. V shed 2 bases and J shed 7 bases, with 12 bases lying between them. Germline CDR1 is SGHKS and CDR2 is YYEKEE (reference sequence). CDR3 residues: CASSLEGFGEAFF. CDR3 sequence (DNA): TGTGCCAGCAGCTTAGAAGGCTTCGGTGAAGCTTTCTTT. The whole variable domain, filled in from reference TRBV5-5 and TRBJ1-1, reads DAGVTQSPTHLIKTRGQQVTLRCSPISGHKSVSWYQQVLGQGPQFIFQYYEKEERGRGNFPDRFSARQFPNYSSELNVNALLLGDSALYLCASSLEGFGEAFFGQGTRLTVV.

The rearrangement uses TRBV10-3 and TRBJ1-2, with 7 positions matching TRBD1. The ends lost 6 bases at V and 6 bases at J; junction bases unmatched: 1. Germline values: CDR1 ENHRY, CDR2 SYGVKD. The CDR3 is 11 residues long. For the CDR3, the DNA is TGTGCCATCAGCAGGGGGGATGGCTACACCTTC. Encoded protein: CAISRGDGYTF.

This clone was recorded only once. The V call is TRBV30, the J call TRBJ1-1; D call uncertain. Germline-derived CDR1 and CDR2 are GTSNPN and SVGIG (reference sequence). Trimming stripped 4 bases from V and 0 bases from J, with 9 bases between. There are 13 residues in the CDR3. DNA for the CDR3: TGTGCCTGGATCGACTCCTTGAACACTGAAGCTTTCTTT. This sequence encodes CAWIDSLNTEAFF.

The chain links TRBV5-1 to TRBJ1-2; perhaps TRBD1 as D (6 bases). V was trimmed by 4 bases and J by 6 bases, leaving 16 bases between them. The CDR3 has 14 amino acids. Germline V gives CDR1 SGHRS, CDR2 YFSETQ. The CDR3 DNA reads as TGCGCCAGCAGCCCCAGGGGTGGGAATAATGGCTACACCTTC. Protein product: CASSPRGGNNGYTF.

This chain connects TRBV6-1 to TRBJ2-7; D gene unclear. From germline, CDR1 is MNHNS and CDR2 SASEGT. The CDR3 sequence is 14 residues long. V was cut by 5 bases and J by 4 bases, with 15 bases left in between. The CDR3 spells CASSLSHRQYEQYF. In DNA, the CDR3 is TGTGCCAGCAGTCTCTCTCACCGCCAGTACGAGCAGTACTTC.

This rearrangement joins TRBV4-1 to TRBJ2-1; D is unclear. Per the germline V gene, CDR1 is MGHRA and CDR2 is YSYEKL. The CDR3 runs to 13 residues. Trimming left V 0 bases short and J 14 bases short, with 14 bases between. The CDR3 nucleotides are TGCGCCAGCAGCCAAGACGCCGCAACGAATAAGTTCTTC. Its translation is CASSQDAATNKFF.